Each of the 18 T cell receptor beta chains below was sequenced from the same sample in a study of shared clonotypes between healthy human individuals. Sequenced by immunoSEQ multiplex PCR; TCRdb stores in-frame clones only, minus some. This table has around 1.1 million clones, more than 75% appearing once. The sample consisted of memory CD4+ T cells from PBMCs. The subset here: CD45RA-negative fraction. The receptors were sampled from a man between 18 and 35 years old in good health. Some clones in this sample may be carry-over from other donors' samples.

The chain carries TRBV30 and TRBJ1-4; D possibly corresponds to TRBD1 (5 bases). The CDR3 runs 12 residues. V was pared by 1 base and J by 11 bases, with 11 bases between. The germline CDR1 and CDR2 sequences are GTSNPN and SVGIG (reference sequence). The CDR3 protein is CAWSARGGKLFF. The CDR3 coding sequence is TGTGCCTGGAGTGCAAGGGGCGGCAAACTGTTTTTT.

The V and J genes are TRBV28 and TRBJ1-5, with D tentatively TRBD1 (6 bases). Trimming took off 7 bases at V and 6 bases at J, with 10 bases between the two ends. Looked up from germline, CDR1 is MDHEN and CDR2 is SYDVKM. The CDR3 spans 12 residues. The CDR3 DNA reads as TGTGCCAGCACCAGGGGTTTTCAGCCCCAGCATTTT. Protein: CASTRGFQPQHF.

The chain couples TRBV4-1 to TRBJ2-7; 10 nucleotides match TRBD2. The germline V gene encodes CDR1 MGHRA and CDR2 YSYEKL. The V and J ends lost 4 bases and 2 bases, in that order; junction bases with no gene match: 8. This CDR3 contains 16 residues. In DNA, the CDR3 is TGCGCCAGCAGCCCTGGACTAGCGGCAACGGCCTACGAGCAGTACTTC. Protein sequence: CASSPGLAATAYEQYF.

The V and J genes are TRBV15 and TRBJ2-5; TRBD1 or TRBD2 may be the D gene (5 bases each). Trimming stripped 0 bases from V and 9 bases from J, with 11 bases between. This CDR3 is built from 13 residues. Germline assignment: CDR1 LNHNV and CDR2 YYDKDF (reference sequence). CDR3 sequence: CATSRDEGQAQYF. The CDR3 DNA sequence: TGTGCCACCAGCAGAGATGAGGGGCAGGCCCAGTACTTC.

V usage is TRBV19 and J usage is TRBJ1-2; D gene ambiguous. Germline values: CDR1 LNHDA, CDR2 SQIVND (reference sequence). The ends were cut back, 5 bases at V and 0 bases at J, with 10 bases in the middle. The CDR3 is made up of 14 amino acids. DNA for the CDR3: TGTGCCAGTAGTCGGAGCTTAGCTAACTATGGCTACACCTTC. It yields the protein CASSRSLANYGYTF.

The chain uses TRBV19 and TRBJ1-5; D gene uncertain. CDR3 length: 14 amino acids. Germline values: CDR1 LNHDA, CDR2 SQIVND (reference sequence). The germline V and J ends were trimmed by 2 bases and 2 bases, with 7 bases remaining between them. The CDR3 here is CASSISVRNQPQHF. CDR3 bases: TGTGCCAGTAGTATAAGTGTGCGCAATCAGCCCCAGCATTTT. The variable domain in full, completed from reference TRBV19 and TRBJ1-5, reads DGGITQSPKYLFRKEGQNVTLSCEQNLNHDAMYWYRQDPGQGLRLIYYSQIVNDFQKGDIAEGYSVSREKKESFPLTVTSAQKNPTAFYLCASSISVRNQPQHFGDGTRLSIL.

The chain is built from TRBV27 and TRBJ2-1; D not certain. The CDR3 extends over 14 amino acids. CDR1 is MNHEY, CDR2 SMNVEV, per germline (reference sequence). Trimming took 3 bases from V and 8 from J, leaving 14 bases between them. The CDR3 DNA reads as TGTGCCAGCAGTTTCGGGCTAGGCCGCGATGAGCAGTTCTTC. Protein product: CASSFGLGRDEQFF.

CDR3 DNA: TGTGCCAGCTCCCCCAATTTGAACGGTGAAGCTTTCTTT. It codes for CASSPNLNGEAFF. This chain connects TRBV18 to TRBJ1-1; D ambiguous. CDR1 is KGHSH, CDR2 LQKENI, per germline. The CDR3 runs 13 residues. V gave up 6 bases and J gave up 7 bases, with 15 bases separating them.

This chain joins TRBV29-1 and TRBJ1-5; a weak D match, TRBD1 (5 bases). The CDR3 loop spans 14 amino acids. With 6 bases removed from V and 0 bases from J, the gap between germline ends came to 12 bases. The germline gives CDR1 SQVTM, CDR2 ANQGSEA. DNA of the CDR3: TGCAGCGTCAAGGGGCAAAATAGCAATCAGCCCCAGCATTTT. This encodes CSVKGQNSNQPQHF.

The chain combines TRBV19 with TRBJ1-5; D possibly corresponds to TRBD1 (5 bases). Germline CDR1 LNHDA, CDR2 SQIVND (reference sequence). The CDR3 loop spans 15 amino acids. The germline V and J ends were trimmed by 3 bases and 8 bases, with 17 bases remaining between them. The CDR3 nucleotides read TGTGCCAGTAGTATTTTCTCCCAGGGAATAAAGCCCCAGCATTTT. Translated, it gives CASSIFSQGIKPQHF.

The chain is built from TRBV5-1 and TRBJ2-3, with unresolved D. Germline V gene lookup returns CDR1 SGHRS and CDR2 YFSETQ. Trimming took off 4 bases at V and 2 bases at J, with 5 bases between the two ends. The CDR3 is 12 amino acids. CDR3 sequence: CASSGSTDTQYF. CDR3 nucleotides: TGCGCCAGCAGCGGGTCCACAGATACGCAGTATTTT.

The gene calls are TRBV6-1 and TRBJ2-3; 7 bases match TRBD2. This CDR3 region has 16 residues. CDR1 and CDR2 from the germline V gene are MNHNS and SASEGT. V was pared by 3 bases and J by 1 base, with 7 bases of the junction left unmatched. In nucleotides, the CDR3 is TGTGCCAGCAGTGAGGCCGGGACTATCGGCACAGATACGCAGTATTTT. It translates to CASSEAGTIGTDTQYF.

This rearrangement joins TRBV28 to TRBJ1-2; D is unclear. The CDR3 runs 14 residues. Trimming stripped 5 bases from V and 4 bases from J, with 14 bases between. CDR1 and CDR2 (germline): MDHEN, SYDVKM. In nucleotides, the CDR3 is TGTGCCAGCAGTACGGCGGTTCGGGGCTATGGCTACACCTTC. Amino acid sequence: CASSTAVRGYGYTF.

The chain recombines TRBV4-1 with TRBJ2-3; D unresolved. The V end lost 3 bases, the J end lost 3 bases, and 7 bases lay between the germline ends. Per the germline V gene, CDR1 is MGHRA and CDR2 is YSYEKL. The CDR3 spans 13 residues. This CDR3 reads CASSHPVTDTQYF. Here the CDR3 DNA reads TGCGCCAGCAGCCATCCCGTAACAGATACGCAGTATTTT.

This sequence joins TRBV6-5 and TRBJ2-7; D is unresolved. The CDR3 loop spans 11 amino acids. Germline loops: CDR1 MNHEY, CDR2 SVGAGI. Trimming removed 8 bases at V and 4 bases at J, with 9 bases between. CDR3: CASRFEYEQYF. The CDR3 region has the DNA TGTGCCAGCCGGTTCGAGTACGAGCAGTACTTC.

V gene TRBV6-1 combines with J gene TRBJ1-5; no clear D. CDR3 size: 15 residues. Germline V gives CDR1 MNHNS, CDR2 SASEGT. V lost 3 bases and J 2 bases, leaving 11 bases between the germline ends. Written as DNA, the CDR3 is TGTGCCAGCAGTGACAGTCAACAAGGCAATCAGCCCCAGCATTTT. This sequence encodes CASSDSQQGNQPQHF.

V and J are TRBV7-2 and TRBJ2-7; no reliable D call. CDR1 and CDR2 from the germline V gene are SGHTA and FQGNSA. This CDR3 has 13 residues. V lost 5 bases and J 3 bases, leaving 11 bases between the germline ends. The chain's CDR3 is CASSRLDGYEQYF. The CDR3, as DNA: TGTGCCAGCAGCAGACTGGACGGCTACGAGCAGTACTTC.

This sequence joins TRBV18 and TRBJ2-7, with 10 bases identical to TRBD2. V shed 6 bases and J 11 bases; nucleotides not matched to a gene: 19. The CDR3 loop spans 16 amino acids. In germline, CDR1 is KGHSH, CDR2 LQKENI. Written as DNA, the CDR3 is TGTGCCAGCTCCCCAATTGTCCAGCGGGAGGGCAAGGTGGAGTACTTC. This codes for CASSPIVQREGKVEYF.